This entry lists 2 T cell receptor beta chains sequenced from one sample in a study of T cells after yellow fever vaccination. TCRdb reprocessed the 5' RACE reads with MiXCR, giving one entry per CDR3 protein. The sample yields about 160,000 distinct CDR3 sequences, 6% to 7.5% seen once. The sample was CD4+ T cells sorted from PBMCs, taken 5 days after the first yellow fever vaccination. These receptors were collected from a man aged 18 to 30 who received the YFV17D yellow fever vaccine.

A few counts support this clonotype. CDR3 loop: CASSEVVAGPYNEQFF. The CDR3 coding sequence is TGTGCCAGCAGTGAAGTCGTAGCGGGGCCATACAATGAGCAGTTCTTC. The chain couples TRBV6-1 to TRBJ2-1; 8 nucleotides line up with TRBD2. The ends lost 1 base at V and 4 bases at J; junction bases unmatched: 6. The CDR3 is made up of 16 amino acids. CDR1 is MNHNS and CDR2 is SASEGT in the germline V gene.

Here the CDR3 reads CATPTDGQNYGYTF. The CDR3 DNA is TGTGCCACCCCTACGGACGGACAGAACTATGGCTACACCTTC. The gene calls are TRBV7-9 and TRBJ1-2, with D maybe TRBD1 (6 bases). Germline-derived CDR1 and CDR2 are SEHNR and FQNEAQ (reference sequence). The CDR3 length is 14 residues. The V gene lost 10 bases and the J gene lost 2 bases, with 17 bases spanning the gap.